The 11 T cell receptor beta chains below were found in one sample sequenced in a study of T-cell memory formation after mild COVID-19. TCRdb reprocessed the 5' RACE reads with MiXCR, giving one entry per CDR3 protein. In the table there are under 200,000 distinct CDR3 sequences, 10% to 15% of which are singletons. Sequencing was performed on PBMCs or a T cell subset sorted from them (not recorded which). These TCRs come from a man aged 18 to 35 who had mild COVID-19 (a few samples of this study predate the infection). Cell type and time point are not known.

The rearrangement joins TRBV10-3 to TRBJ2-1; 8 nucleotides match TRBD2. The length of the CDR3 is 14 residues. Germline loops: CDR1 ENHRY, CDR2 SYGVKD. The ends lost 5 bases at V and 6 bases at J; junction bases unmatched: 6. The CDR3 sequence is CAISQERGRNEQFF. Written as DNA, the CDR3 is TGTGCCATCAGTCAAGAGCGGGGGCGCAATGAGCAGTTCTTC.

This clonotype has at least ten counts. The rearrangement links TRBV20-1 to TRBJ1-4, with 7 bases matching TRBD1. The germline V gene encodes CDR1 DFQATT and CDR2 SNEGSKA (reference sequence). The CDR3 is 12 amino acids. Unmatched junction bases numbered 0, after V lost 2 bases and J lost 6 bases. CDR3 protein: CSARQGDEKLFF. In DNA form, the CDR3 reads TGCAGTGCTAGACAGGGGGATGAAAAACTGTTTTTT.

CDR3 in amino acids: CASSPAGTLNSPLHF. In DNA, the CDR3 is TGTGCCAGCAGCCCGGCCGGGACACTTAATTCACCCCTCCACTTT. V gene TRBV7-9 combines with J gene TRBJ1-6, with a tentative D call TRBD1 (6 bases). The CDR3 is 15 residues long. From germline, CDR1 is SEHNR and CDR2 FQNEAQ (reference sequence). Deletions cut 5 bases from V and 6 bases from J, with 14 bases between.

The gene calls are TRBV7-2 and TRBJ1-1; 7 bases map to TRBD1. This CDR3 spans 15 amino acids. Looked up from germline, CDR1 is SGHTA and CDR2 is FQGNSA. V dropped 3 bases and J dropped 4; count of bases not matched to a gene: 8. DNA for the CDR3: TGTGCCAGCAGCTTCATGCAGGGGGGGGGCACTGAAGCTTTCTTT. It codes for CASSFMQGGGTEAFF.

The gene calls are TRBV7-2 and TRBJ2-3; D may match TRBD1 or TRBD2 (6 bases each). V lost 5 bases and J 0 bases, leaving 21 bases between the germline ends. Germline CDR1 SGHTA, CDR2 FQGNSA. This CDR3 spans 18 amino acids. CDR3 sequence reads: CASSQRGGGRPSTDTQYF. CDR3 DNA: TGTGCCAGCAGCCAAAGAGGAGGGGGACGTCCTAGCACAGATACGCAGTATTTT.

This clonotype was detected a few times. This rearrangement joins TRBV7-3 to TRBJ2-3; D gene ambiguous. The V gene lost 2 bases and the J gene lost 0 bases, with 18 bases spanning the gap. Germline CDR1 and CDR2: SGHTA and FQGTGA. The length of the CDR3 is 18 residues. The CDR3 here is CASSLDPRRHTSTDTQYF. The CDR3 coding sequence is TGTGCCAGCAGCTTAGACCCGCGGAGACACACTAGCACAGATACGCAGTATTTT.

This clonotype was detected only a few times. The rearrangement links TRBV6-2 or TRBV6-3 to TRBJ2-7; 7 bases are shared with TRBD1. V lost 5 bases to trimming and J lost 6 bases; unmatched junction nucleotides: 10. The CDR3 consists of 14 residues. The germline CDR1 and CDR2 sequences are MNHEY and SVGEGT. CDR3: CASSRLTGIREQYV. CDR3 sequence (DNA): TGTGCCAGCAGTCGGCTGACAGGGATTCGCGAGCAGTACGTC.

This clonotype was seen a few times. The chain uses TRBV11-3 and TRBJ2-1, with 13 positions matching TRBD2. J gave up 8 bases and V 5 bases, and 3 bases lay outside the gene matches. Germline V gives CDR1 SGHNT, CDR2 YENEEA. The CDR3 runs to 14 residues. The CDR3 nucleotides are TGTGCCAGCAGCCAAGGACTAGCGGGGGATGAGCAGTTCTTC. Encoded protein: CASSQGLAGDEQFF. Complete variable domain (other parts from reference TRBV11-3 and TRBJ2-1): EAGVVQSPRYKIIEKKQPVAFWCNPISGHNTLYWYLQNLGQGPELLIRYENEEAVDDSQLPKDRFSAERLKGVDSTLKIQPAELGDSAVYLCASSQGLAGDEQFFGPGTRLTVL.

This clonotype was seen more than once but under ten times. The chain carries TRBV11-2 and TRBJ2-6; D perhaps matches TRBD1 (6 bases). The ends were cut back, 10 bases at V and 10 bases at J, with 14 bases in the middle. This CDR3 has 12 amino acids. Germline V gene sequence: CDR1 SGHAT, CDR2 FQNNGV. Written as DNA, the CDR3 is TGTGCCAACGCCGACAGGTGGAACGTCCTGACTTTC. This encodes CANADRWNVLTF.

This clonotype was seen only a few times. The CDR3 reads CASRQDRSTEAFF. The CDR3 bases are TGTGCCAGCAGACAGGATAGGAGTACTGAAGCTTTCTTT. The chain is built from TRBV7-2 and TRBJ1-1; D may be TRBD1 (5 bases). The CDR3 has 13 amino acids. Trimming took off 6 bases at V and 5 bases at J, with 13 bases between the two ends. Germline-derived CDR1 and CDR2 are SGHTA and FQGNSA. Supplemented by reference TRBV7-2 and TRBJ1-1, the full variable domain reads GAGVSQSPSNKVTEKGKDVELRCDPISGHTALYWYRQSLGQGLEFLIYFQGNSAPDKSGLPSDRFSAERTGGSVSTLTIQRTQQEDSAVYLCASRQDRSTEAFFGQGTRLTVV.

This clonotype was counted between two and nine times. J is TRBJ2-6 and V is TRBV6-1, with 9 bases identical to TRBD1. The CDR3 spans 16 residues. Germline-derived CDR1 and CDR2 are MNHNS and SASEGT. The trim removed 5 bases at V and 4 bases at J, leaving 6 bases unmatched. The CDR3 spells CASSKGQGEGANVLTF. The CDR3 DNA reads as TGTGCCAGCAGTAAGGGACAGGGAGAAGGGGCCAACGTCCTGACTTTC.